A selection of T cell receptor beta chains follows, all from one sample in a study of blood T cells in healthy people across ages. Each CDR3 protein gets one entry after TCRdb re-called the 5' RACE reads with MiXCR. The sample carries under 850,000 distinct CDR3 sequences, 36% recorded once. The specimen was blood. These receptors were collected from a man between 18 and 35 years old in good health. Both conserved end residues are part of each CDR3. Fields, in order: J gene, V gene, CDR3 protein.

TRBJ2-3	TRBV10-3	CAIRSDSTDTQYF
TRBJ1-5	TRBV25-1	CASSGDRGDQPQHF
TRBJ2-1	TRBV12-3/TRBV12-4	CASSLVRPRRRAMEGDLYNEQFF
TRBJ2-1	TRBV12-3/TRBV12-4	CASSVNRGAMQFF
-	TRBV24-1	CAPRTQYEQYF
TRBJ1-1	TRBV12-3/TRBV12-4	CASSLGGLEAFF
TRBJ2-5	TRBV12-3/TRBV12-4	CASSFVGGREQYF
TRBJ1-4	TRBV5-1	CASSLGTDDEKLFF
TRBJ2-4	TRBV20-1	CSARDRQGAKQYF
TRBJ2-5	TRBV21-1	CASSQGVGDQETQYF
TRBJ2-5	TRBV7-2	CASSWGIGEKETQYF
TRBJ1-6	TRBV2	CASSETGVKSLHF
TRBJ1-5	TRBV20-1	CSARPIRVTGSNQPQHF
TRBJ2-5	TRBV20-1	CSASLSGSVETQYF
TRBJ2-1	TRBV29-1	CSVEGGLAGAPSTDNEQFF
TRBJ2-1	TRBV5-1	CASSFAPSGGANEQFF
TRBJ1-5	TRBV27	CAGSFRQPLRGQPQHF
TRBJ2-3	TRBV20-1	CSAYPGGLGGDTQYF
TRBJ2-1	TRBV30	CAWSTGLTYNEQFF
TRBJ2-3	TRBV5-6	CASSLGLAGEFTDTQYF
TRBJ1-1	TRBV7-2	CASSFSTNTEAFF
TRBJ2-7	TRBV27	CAGSLLGGQGEDNEQYF
TRBJ1-2	TRBV6-5	CASSYSPSSYGYTF
TRBJ1-1	TRBV7-2	CASSFDRRVEAFF
TRBJ2-1	TRBV5-1	CASSLRGGETQFF
TRBJ1-1	TRBV10-3	CAIKGQGRSTEAFF
TRBJ1-1	TRBV2	CASTPATGAEAFF
TRBJ2-3	TRBV2	CASGTSVSDTQYF
TRBJ1-5	TRBV2	CASTQRGRDNQPQHF
TRBJ2-7	TRBV7-2	CASSPGTGVNEQYF
TRBJ2-3	TRBV20-1	CSARDFSGGDGTQYF
TRBJ2-7	TRBV20-1	CSARGQGLAGDNEQYF
TRBJ2-3	TRBV20-1	CSAAGEGGTDTQYF
TRBJ2-1	TRBV7-8	CASSLSEDSPWDPGTYNEQFF
TRBJ2-5	TRBV7-6	CASSLSRRSMETRYF
TRBJ1-1	TRBV2	CASSEGRTGGTEAFF
TRBJ1-2	TRBV28	CASSSPNGHGYTF
TRBJ2-3	TRBV12-3/TRBV12-4	CASSFVSGAGTDTQYF
TRBJ2-3	TRBV19	CASSIRRGGSDTQYF
TRBJ1-4	TRBV27	CASSLSEGLGEKLFF
TRBJ2-7	TRBV6-2/TRBV6-3	CASSSAGLSSEQYF
TRBJ1-2	TRBV7-9	CASSLGQFSYYGYTF
TRBJ1-1	TRBV12-3/TRBV12-4	CASSPLKRGVGNTEAFF
TRBJ2-1	TRBV3-1	CASSQGGTPEQFF
-	TRBV29-1	CSARAQLQETQYF
TRBJ1-5	TRBV2	CASSEAQSNQPQHF
TRBJ1-6	TRBV12-3/TRBV12-4	CASSFSVRNSPLHF
TRBJ1-5	TRBV27	CASSPRQGISNQPQHF
TRBJ2-1	TRBV11-2	CASSTGTSPYNEQFF
TRBJ2-2	TRBV7-9	CASSRGQVETGELFF
TRBJ1-5	TRBV7-8	CASSLRPDQPQHF